The 13 T cell receptor beta chains in this list originate from one sample, sequenced in a study of T cells after posttransplantation cyclophosphamide. The repertoire was sequenced with immunoSEQ multiplex PCR; TCRdb's copy has only in-frame clones and lacks some. The sample has approximately 45,000 clones, roughly 91% seen once. Cyclophosphamide on days +3 and +4 followed busulfan-fludarabine conditioning and a marrow graft. The specimen was PBMCs, collected less than 70 days after allogeneic stem cell transplant with posttransplant cyclophosphamide. The receptor set was obtained from a male patient aged 55-69 years who received an allogeneic stem cell transplant from a related donor and was CMV-positive. Part of the T cell pool may stem from the graft donor.

V gene TRBV9 combines with J gene TRBJ2-7; tentative D call: TRBD2 (5 bases). The CDR3 runs 15 residues. Between the trimmed V and J ends, which lost 4 bases and 5 bases, there was a span of 19 bases. From germline, CDR1 is SGDLS and CDR2 YYNGEE. The CDR3 sequence is CASSLLSEGSDEQYF. In DNA form, the CDR3 reads TGTGCCAGCAGCCTGCTGTCCGAGGGCAGCGACGAGCAGTACTTC.

The CDR3 coding sequence is TGTGCCAGCAGTTCAATCGGGGGGCGCGCAGATACGCAGTATTTT. Translation: CASSSIGGRADTQYF. The chain links TRBV27 to TRBJ2-3, with a weak D call TRBD2 (7 bases). Germline loops: CDR1 MNHEY, CDR2 SMNVEV (reference sequence). This CDR3 is built from 15 residues. V was shortened by 4 bases and J by 4 bases, with 15 bases between the two germline ends.

The chain joins TRBV5-4 to TRBJ1-1; a possible D gene is TRBD1 (6 bases). The germline V gene has CDR1 SGHNT and CDR2 YYREEE (reference sequence). This CDR3 spans 15 amino acids. Trimming removed 2 bases from V and 1 base from J, with 12 bases in between. This CDR3 is CASSFFDRSNTEAFF. The CDR3 bases are TGTGCCAGCAGCTTCTTCGACAGGTCGAACACTGAAGCTTTCTTT.

The chain combines TRBV11-3 with TRBJ2-3; 7 nucleotides match TRBD2. Germline V gene sequence: CDR1 SGHNT, CDR2 YENEEA. After removal of 5 bases from V and 3 bases from J, the junction contained 8 bases not matched to a gene. The length of the CDR3 is 15 residues. The CDR3 loop is CASSLRGGATDTQYF. DNA of the CDR3: TGTGCCAGCAGCCTTCGGGGAGGGGCAACAGATACGCAGTATTTT. The variable domain in full, completed from reference TRBV11-3 and TRBJ2-3, reads EAGVVQSPRYKIIEKKQPVAFWCNPISGHNTLYWYLQNLGQGPELLIRYENEEAVDDSQLPKDRFSAERLKGVDSTLKIQPAELGDSAVYLCASSLRGGATDTQYFGPGTRLTVL.

The V gene is TRBV11-2, the J gene TRBJ2-7, with a weak D call TRBD1 (5 bases). The CDR3 spans 14 residues. Per the germline V gene, CDR1 is SGHAT and CDR2 is FQNNGV. Between the trimmed V and J ends, which lost 3 bases and 5 bases, there was a span of 14 bases. CDR3 amino acids: CASSFQGKGNEQYV. For the CDR3, the DNA is TGTGCCAGCAGCTTTCAGGGAAAAGGGAACGAGCAGTACGTC.

The chain couples TRBV4-1 to TRBJ1-3; D is possibly TRBD1 (5 bases). The V and J ends lost 0 bases and 0 bases respectively, with 21 bases between them. This CDR3 is 20 amino acids long. CDR1 and CDR2 (germline): MGHRA, YSYEKL. Written as DNA, the CDR3 is TGCGCCAGCAGCCAAGAAGGTGTGGCTGGAGTGGGGGGCTCTGGAAACACCATATATTTT. This gives the protein CASSQEGVAGVGGSGNTIYF.

V gene TRBV7-6 combines with J gene TRBJ2-7; D may be TRBD2 (5 bases). CDR3 size: 15 residues. Per germline, CDR1 SGHVS and CDR2 FNYEAQ. The V and J ends lost 2 bases and 7 bases respectively, with 18 bases between them. The CDR3 loop is CASSLSLGPGGEQYF. In nucleotides, the CDR3 is TGTGCCAGCAGCTTAAGCCTCGGACCGGGCGGGGAGCAGTACTTC. The entire variable domain, with the rest obtained from reference TRBV7-6 and TRBJ2-7, is as follows: GAGVSQSPRYKVTKRGQDVALRCDPISGHVSLYWYRQALGQGPEFLTYFNYEAQQDKSGLPNDRFSAERPEGSISTLTIQRTEQRDSAMYRCASSLSLGPGGEQYFGPGTRLTVT.

The rearrangement uses TRBV6-1 and TRBJ1-1; D call uncertain. The germline V and J ends were trimmed by 1 base and 1 base, with 4 bases remaining between them. The CDR3 is made up of 13 amino acids. The V gene's germline CDR1 is MNHNS and CDR2 SASEGT. The CDR3 DNA follows: TGTGCCAGCAGTGAAGTTCAGAACACTGAAGCTTTCTTT. Protein product: CASSEVQNTEAFF.

The chain couples TRBV7-2 to TRBJ2-5; 9 bases are shared with TRBD2. After removal of 1 base from V and 9 bases from J, the junction contained 9 bases not matched to a gene. This CDR3 comprises 15 residues. The germline CDR1 and CDR2 sequences are SGHTA and FQGNSA. CDR3 bases: TGTGCCAGCAGCTTAGACCGCGGCGGGGGGGACCCCCAGTACTTC. It yields the protein CASSLDRGGGDPQYF.

The chain employs TRBV27 and TRBJ2-7, with TRBD2 matching 7 bases. V gave up 6 bases and J gave up 1 base; unmatched junction bases: 12. Germline V gene data show CDR1 as MNHEY and CDR2 as SMNVEV (reference sequence). The CDR3 has 16 amino acids. The CDR3 is CASSGGWSFGSYEQYF. The CDR3 DNA sequence: TGTGCCAGCAGCGGGGGGTGGTCTTTCGGGTCCTACGAGCAGTACTTC.

The chain couples TRBV2 to TRBJ1-1, with TRBD1 as a possible D gene (5 bases). V was trimmed by 6 bases and J by 1 base, leaving 9 bases between them. The germline V gene has CDR1 SNHLY and CDR2 FYNNEI. The CDR3 totals 13 residues. For the CDR3, the DNA is TGTGCCAGCAGGGTTACAGGGAACACTGAAGCTTTCTTT. Residues: CASRVTGNTEAFF.

The V and J genes are TRBV6-5 and TRBJ1-1; D remains ambiguous. The CDR3 sequence is 13 residues long. Trimming removed 5 bases at V and 2 bases at J, with 9 bases between. Germline assignment: CDR1 MNHEY and CDR2 SVGAGI. The CDR3: CASSQHLNTEAFF. DNA for the CDR3: TGTGCCAGCAGTCAACACCTCAACACTGAAGCTTTCTTT.

This chain uses TRBV7-2 with TRBJ1-2, with 8 bases fitting TRBD1. The V gene's germline CDR1 is SGHTA and CDR2 FQGNSA. There are 15 residues in the CDR3. The V segment lost 2 bases and the J segment 6 bases; nucleotides outside the gene matches: 8. The CDR3 region is CASSLQNRGVHGYTF. The CDR3 bases are TGTGCCAGCAGCTTACAAAACAGGGGGGTACATGGCTACACCTTC.